This TCR beta chain was captured in a study of cytomegalovirus exposure and HLA in healthy donors. The study's findings and limits: In a later analysis, at a false discovery rate of 0.05, 16,951 TCR beta sequences were associated with HLA alleles. Cytomegalovirus status was reportedly diagnosed by the classifier with high sensitivity and specificity. A later analysis reportedly found fewer N-insertions in an Asian-associated ancestry cluster than the roughly 700-donor mean. Later analysis showed most CMV-associated TCR beta chains appearing HLA-restricted.

This clone appeared a few times. Its matching antigen is unknown. The length of the CDR3 is 13 residues. The V segment lost 7 bases and the J segment 4 bases; nucleotides outside the gene matches: 6. Germline CDR1 reads SQVTM; CDR2 reads ANQGSEA. The study ran its PCR with 60 Vbeta and 13 Jbeta primers. This table comes from immunoSEQ multiplex PCR, and its TCRdb copy is limited to in-frame clones, with some not included. The table has 150,000 to 200,000 clones, around 85% seen once; the top ten hold approximately 1.8%. Sequenced sample: PBMCs. The chain uses TRBV29-1 and TRBJ2-1, with 8 positions matching TRBD2. The TCR originated in a man aged 18 to 29 in good health and CMV-seronegative. CDR3 coding DNA: TGCAGCGCGGGGGGGAGTACTTACAATGAGCAGTTCTTC. This sequence encodes CSAGGSTYNEQFF.